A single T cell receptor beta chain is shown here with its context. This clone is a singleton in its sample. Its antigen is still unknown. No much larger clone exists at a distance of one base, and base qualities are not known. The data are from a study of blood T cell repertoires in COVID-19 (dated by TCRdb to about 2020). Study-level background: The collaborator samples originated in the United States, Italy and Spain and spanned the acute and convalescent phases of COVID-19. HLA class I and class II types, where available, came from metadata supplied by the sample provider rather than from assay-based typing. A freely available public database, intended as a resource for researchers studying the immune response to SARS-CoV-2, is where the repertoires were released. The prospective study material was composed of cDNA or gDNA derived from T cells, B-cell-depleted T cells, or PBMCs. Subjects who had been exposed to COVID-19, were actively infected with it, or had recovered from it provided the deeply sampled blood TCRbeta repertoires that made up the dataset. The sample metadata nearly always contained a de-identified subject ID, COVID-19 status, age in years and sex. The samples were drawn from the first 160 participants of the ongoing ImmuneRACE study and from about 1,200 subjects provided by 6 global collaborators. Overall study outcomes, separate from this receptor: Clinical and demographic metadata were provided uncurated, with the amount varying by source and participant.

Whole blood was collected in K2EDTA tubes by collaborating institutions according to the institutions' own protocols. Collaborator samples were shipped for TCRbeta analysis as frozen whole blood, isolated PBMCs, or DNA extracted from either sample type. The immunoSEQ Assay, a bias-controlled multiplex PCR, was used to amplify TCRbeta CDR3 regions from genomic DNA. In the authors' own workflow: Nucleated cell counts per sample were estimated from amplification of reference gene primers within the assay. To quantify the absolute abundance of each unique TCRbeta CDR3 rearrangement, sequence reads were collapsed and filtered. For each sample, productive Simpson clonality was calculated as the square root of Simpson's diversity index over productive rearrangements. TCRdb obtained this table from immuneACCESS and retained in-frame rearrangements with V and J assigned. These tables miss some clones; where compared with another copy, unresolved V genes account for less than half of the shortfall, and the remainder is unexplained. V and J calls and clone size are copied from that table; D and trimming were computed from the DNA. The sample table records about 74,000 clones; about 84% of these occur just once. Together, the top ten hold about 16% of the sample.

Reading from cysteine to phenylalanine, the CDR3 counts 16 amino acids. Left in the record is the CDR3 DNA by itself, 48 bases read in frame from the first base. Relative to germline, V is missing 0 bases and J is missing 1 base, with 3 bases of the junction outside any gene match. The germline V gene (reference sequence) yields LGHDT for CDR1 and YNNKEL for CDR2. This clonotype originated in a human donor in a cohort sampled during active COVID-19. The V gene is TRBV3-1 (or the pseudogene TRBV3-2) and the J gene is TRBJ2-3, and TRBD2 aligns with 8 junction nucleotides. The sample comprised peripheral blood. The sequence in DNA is TGTGCCAGCAGCCAAGATCTGCGGGAGGGCACAGATACGCAGTATTTT. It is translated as CASSQDLREGTDTQYF.